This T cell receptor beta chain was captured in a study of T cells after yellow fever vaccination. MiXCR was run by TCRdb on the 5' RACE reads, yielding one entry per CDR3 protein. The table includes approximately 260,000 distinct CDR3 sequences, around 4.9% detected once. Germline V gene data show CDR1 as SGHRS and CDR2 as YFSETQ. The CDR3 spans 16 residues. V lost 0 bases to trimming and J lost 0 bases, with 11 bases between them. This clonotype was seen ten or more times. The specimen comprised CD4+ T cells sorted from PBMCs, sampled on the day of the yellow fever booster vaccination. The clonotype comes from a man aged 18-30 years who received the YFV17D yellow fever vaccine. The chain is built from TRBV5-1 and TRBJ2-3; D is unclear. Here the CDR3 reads CASSLARSSSTDTQYF. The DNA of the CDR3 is TGCGCCAGCAGCTTGGCCCGTTCTTCTAGCACAGATACGCAGTATTTT.